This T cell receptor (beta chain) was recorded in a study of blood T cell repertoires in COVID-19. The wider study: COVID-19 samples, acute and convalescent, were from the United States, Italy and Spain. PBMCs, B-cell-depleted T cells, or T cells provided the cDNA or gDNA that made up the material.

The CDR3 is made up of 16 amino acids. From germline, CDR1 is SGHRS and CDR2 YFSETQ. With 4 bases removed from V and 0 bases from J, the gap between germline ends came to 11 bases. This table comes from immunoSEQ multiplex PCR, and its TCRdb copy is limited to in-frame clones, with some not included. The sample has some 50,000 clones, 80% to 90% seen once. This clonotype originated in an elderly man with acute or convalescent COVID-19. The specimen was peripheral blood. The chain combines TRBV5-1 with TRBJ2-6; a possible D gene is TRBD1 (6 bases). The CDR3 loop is CASSVGQFSGANVLTF. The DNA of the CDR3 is TGCGCCAGCAGCGTCGGACAGTTCTCTGGGGCCAACGTCCTGACTTTC.